This TCR beta chain was documented in a study of T cells in Graves' hyperthyroidism and ophthalmopathy. The study, taken as a whole, reports: Classification by a 13 V-J model distinguished ophthalmopathy from stable hyperthyroidism. In blood, most of the thyroid clonotypes expanded above 0.001 were also present.

The CDR3 covers 13 residues. Germline V gene data show CDR1 as SGHNT and CDR2 as YYREEE (reference sequence). Between the trimmed V and J ends, which lost 0 bases and 5 bases, there was a span of 9 bases. Researchers amplified the TCR beta CDR3 regions from RNA transcripts. The HTBI set primed first-round TCR CDR3 RT-PCR. TCRdb analysed the multiplex PCR reads with MiXCR anew, one entry per CDR3 protein. The table has about 270,000 distinct CDR3 sequences, about 25% seen once. This clonotype was seen ten or more times. Its antigen is as yet unknown. Hyperthyroidism patients were newly diagnosed, had disease duration under 2 months, and were aged 18 to 65 years. Uncontrolled infection, other autoimmune disease, pregnancy or lactation disqualified patients from enrolment.

V usage is TRBV5-4 and J usage is TRBJ2-7; D might be TRBD2 (5 bases). The sequence was obtained from a man aged 40-49 years with Graves' hyperthyroidism that later progressed to Graves' ophthalmopathy. The sample comprised blood. CDR3 amino acids: CASSLGLANEQYF. The CDR3 DNA reads TGTGCCAGCAGCTTGGGGCTAGCCAACGAGCAGTACTTC. Full variable domain (rest looked up from reference TRBV5-4 and TRBJ2-7): ETGVTQSPTHLIKTRGQQVTLRCSSQSGHNTVSWYQQALGQGPQFIFQYYREEENGRGNFPPRFSGLQFPNYSSELNVNALELDDSALYLCASSLGLANEQYFGPGTRLTVT.